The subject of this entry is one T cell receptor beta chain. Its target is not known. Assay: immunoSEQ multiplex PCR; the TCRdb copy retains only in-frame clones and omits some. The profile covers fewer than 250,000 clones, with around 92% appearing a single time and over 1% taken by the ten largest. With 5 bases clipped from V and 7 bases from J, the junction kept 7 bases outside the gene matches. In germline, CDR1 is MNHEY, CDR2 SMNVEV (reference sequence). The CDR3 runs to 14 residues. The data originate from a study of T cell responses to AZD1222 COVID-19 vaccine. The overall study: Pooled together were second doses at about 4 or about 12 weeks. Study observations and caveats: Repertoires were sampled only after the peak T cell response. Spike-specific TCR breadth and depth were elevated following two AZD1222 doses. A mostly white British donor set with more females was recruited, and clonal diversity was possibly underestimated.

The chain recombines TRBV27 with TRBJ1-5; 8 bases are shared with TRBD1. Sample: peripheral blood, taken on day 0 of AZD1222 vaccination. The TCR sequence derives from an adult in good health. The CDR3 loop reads CASSSGQGGQPQHF. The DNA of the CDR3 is TGTGCCAGCAGTAGCGGACAGGGTGGCCAGCCCCAGCATTTT.